Listed below are T cell receptor beta chains from one sample, sequenced in a study of blood T cell repertoires in COVID-19. Sequenced by immunoSEQ multiplex PCR; TCRdb stores in-frame clones only, minus some. Among roughly 410,000 clones listed, more than 80% were seen once. Sequenced: peripheral blood. The receptors here all came from a man between 40 and 49 years old with acute or convalescent COVID-19. CDR3s include the opening cysteine and the closing phenylalanine or tryptophan. D genes are given only for firm matches. Clone size is given for some rows only: seen once, a few or many times, or a class if the clone is expanded.

D gene	clone size	V gene	J gene	CDR3 DNA	CDR3 protein
TRBD1	-	TRBV10-3	TRBJ1-5	TGTGCCATCAGTGACTCCCGGGACAGGGAAAATCAGCCCCAGCATTTT	CAISDSRDRENQPQHF
TRBD1	-	TRBV19	TRBJ2-2	TGTGCCAGTAAGGGTCTGATGGCCAGGGGGCTCGTCGCCGGGGAGCTGTTTTTT	CASKGLMARGLVAGELFF
TRBD1	-	TRBV6-1	TRBJ1-2	TGTGCCAGCAGTGACGGGACAGGGGTTGGTGGCTACACCTTC	CASSDGTGVGGYTF
-	-	TRBV9	TRBJ1-4	TGTGCCAGCAGCGACCCACAGGGCCGTGCAACTAATGAAAAACTGTTTTTT	CASSDPQGRATNEKLFF
-	-	TRBV3-1/TRBV3-2	TRBJ2-4	TGTGCCAGCAGCCAGGGGGGAAGGCGAGGAAACATTCAGTACTTC	CASSQGGRRGNIQYF
-	-	TRBV7-2	TRBJ2-5	TGTGCCAGCAGCTCCGAGTGGGCCTCGTGGGAGACCCAGTACTTC	CASSSEWASWETQYF
-	-	TRBV21-1	TRBJ2-1	TGTGCCAGCAGCAAAGGTGCAGGGGGGACGGGGATAGGAAATTACAATGAGCAGTTCTTC	CASSKGAGGTGIGNYNEQFF
-	-	TRBV19	TRBJ1-2	TGTGCCAGTAGTATGTACGCAGGGGAAGATGGCTACACCTTC	CASSMYAGEDGYTF
-	-	TRBV25-1	TRBJ1-6	TGTGCCAGCAGCGAGGGACAATATAATTCACCCCTCCACTTT	CASSEGQYNSPLHF
-	-	TRBV30	TRBJ1-1	TGTGCCTGGATAAAACCAGGGGCAAACACTGAAGCTTTCTTT	CAWIKPGANTEAFF
-	few	TRBV19	TRBJ1-2	TGTGCCAGCCGGCTGTGGGCAGAGAAGAACTATGGCTACACCTTC	CASRLWAEKNYGYTF
-	-	TRBV6-2/TRBV6-3	TRBJ1-2	TGTGCCAGCAGTTACTCGGTGTGGGCGCGGGCCTATGGCTACACCTTC	CASSYSVWARAYGYTF
TRBD1	-	TRBV9	TRBJ1-4	TGTGCCAGCAGCGTCGGCCTAGGGGGCGGGGAAAAACTGTTTTTT	CASSVGLGGGEKLFF
TRBD2	once	TRBV7-9	TRBJ2-1	TGTGCCAGCAGCTTCAAACTAGCGGGAGCTTACAATGAGCAGTTCTTC	CASSFKLAGAYNEQFF
-	few	TRBV7-2	TRBJ1-5	TGTGCCAGCAGCTTAAGCAGGGCCGGTCAGCCCCAGCATTTT	CASSLSRAGQPQHF
TRBD2	-	TRBV6-1	TRBJ2-5	TGTGCCAGCAGTGAGGGACTAGGGGCGGAGACCCAGTACTTC	CASSEGLGAETQYF
-	-	TRBV19	TRBJ1-1	TGTGCCAGTAGTATCGGGGGGAAAACTGAAGCTTTCTTT	CASSIGGKTEAFF
TRBD1	-	TRBV6-5	TRBJ1-6	TGTGCCAGCAGTTCTAAGAGACAGGGGTATTCACCCCTCCACTTT	CASSSKRQGYSPLHF
TRBD2	-	TRBV11-3	TRBJ2-1	TGTGCCAGCAGCTTACTAGCGGGAGGTACCAATGAGCAGTTCTTC	CASSLLAGGTNEQFF
TRBD2	once	TRBV24-1	TRBJ2-3	TGTGCCACCCGGACTAGCGGCACAGATACGCAGTATTTT	CATRTSGTDTQYF
TRBD1	-	TRBV25-1	TRBJ1-1	TGTGCCAGCGGGGTACAGGGGGCCTGGACTGAAGCTTTCTTT	CASGVQGAWTEAFF
TRBD1	-	TRBV5-4	TRBJ2-5	TGTGCCAGCAGCTCGAGGACAGGGTTGATCGCCGAGACCCAGTACTTC	CASSSRTGLIAETQYF
-	-	TRBV5-8	TRBJ1-4	TGTGCCAGCAGCCAGCGAGACAGGAATGAAAAACTGTTTTTT	CASSQRDRNEKLFF
-	-	TRBV3-1/TRBV3-2	TRBJ2-7	TGTGCCAGCAGCCACCGGGGTTCCTACGAGCAGTACTTC	CASSHRGSYEQYF
TRBD2	-	TRBV19	TRBJ2-1	TGTGCCACCCGTTCGTACCGGACTAGCGGGATGGGGAATGAGCAGTTCTTC	CATRSYRTSGMGNEQFF
-	-	TRBV6-1	TRBJ1-5	TGTGCCAGCAGTGAAAAGAGGGCTTTTAGCAATCAGCCCCAGCATTTT	CASSEKRAFSNQPQHF
TRBD2	-	TRBV27	TRBJ2-1	TGTGCCAGCAGGGGGGGGTACGACAATGAGCAGTTCTTC	CASRGGYDNEQFF
TRBD1	once	TRBV6-5	TRBJ2-7	TGTGCCAGCAGCCGGAAGGGGGCGGTTGACGAGCAGTACTTC	CASSRKGAVDEQYF
-	once	TRBV29-1	TRBJ1-1	TGCAGCGTAGAGACAGGGAACACTGAAGCTTTCTTT	CSVETGNTEAFF
TRBD1	-	TRBV6-5	TRBJ2-7	TGTGCCAGCAGTCCGGGGACAGGGTACTACGAGCAGTACTTC	CASSPGTGYYEQYF
-	-	TRBV4-1	TRBJ2-5	TGCGCCAGTGCCGACCCTCGAGAATTACAGACAGGAGAGACCCAGTACTTC	CASADPRELQTGETQYF
TRBD2	few	TRBV7-2	TRBJ2-1	TGTGCCAGCAGCTTAGGGTTACTAGCGAGAGGAAATGAGCAGTTCTTC	CASSLGLLARGNEQFF
-	-	TRBV7-3	TRBJ2-1	TGTGCCAGCAGCAAGGACCGCCCCGAGGGGCAGTTCTTC	CASSKDRPEGQFF
-	-	TRBV2	TRBJ1-5	TGTGCCAGCAGTGACAGGGGCCCCTTTAGCAATCAGCCCCAGCATTTT	CASSDRGPFSNQPQHF
-	-	TRBV4-2	TRBJ2-7	TGTGCCAGCAGCCCTTCCCCACTGGGAGCGAGAGAGCAGTACTTC	CASSPSPLGAREQYF
-	-	TRBV9	TRBJ1-2	TGTGCCAGCAGCGTAGCTAGTACAGGGAGCGGCTATGGCTACACCTTC	CASSVASTGSGYGYTF
TRBD1	-	TRBV29-1	TRBJ1-1	TGCAGCGTGACAGGGGGCACTGAAGCTTTCTTT	CSVTGGTEAFF
-	once	TRBV6-1	TRBJ1-5	TGTGCCAGCAGTGGGGAAGAACAGGCGATCGGGAATCAGCCCCAGCATTTT	CASSGEEQAIGNQPQHF
-	-	TRBV4-2	TRBJ2-7	TGTGCCAGCAGCCAGTCTAATTTCTACGAGCAGTACTTC	CASSQSNFYEQYF
TRBD2	-	TRBV19	TRBJ2-3	TGTGCCAGTAGTAGGACTAGCGGGCCTTCAAATACGCAGTATTTT	CASSRTSGPSNTQYF
-	-	TRBV25-1	TRBJ2-5	TGTGCCAGCAGTGAAGGGGTCAGGGAAGGTGAGACCCAGTACTTC	CASSEGVREGETQYF
TRBD1	-	TRBV4-3	TRBJ1-2	TGCGCCAGCAGCCCATCCGGGACAGGCCTCTATGGCTACACCTTC	CASSPSGTGLYGYTF
TRBD2	-	TRBV27	TRBJ2-5	TGTGCCAGCAGCCCTTTGGGGAGGGCAGGCCAAGAGACCCAGTACTTC	CASSPLGRAGQETQYF
-	-	TRBV30	TRBJ1-2	TGTGCCTGGAGGGTTCTCCGCGGGTTTAACTATGGCTACACCTTC	CAWRVLRGFNYGYTF
-	-	TRBV5-1	TRBJ2-4	TGCGCCAGCAGCTTGTCGTCCTTAGCCAAAAACATTCAGTACTTC	CASSLSSLAKNIQYF
-	-	TRBV5-1	TRBJ1-1	TGCGCCAGCAGCCCCGGGGGGGGAAGCGGAGTTATGAACACTGAAGCTTTCTTT	CASSPGGGSGVMNTEAFF
-	once	TRBV27	TRBJ2-3	TGTGCCAGCAGTTTAGCCAGTAACACAGATACGCAGTATTTT	CASSLASNTDTQYF
TRBD2	-	TRBV7-9	TRBJ2-1	TGTGCCAGCAGCTTAGTAGTAGCGGGAGTCAATGAGCAGTTCTTC	CASSLVVAGVNEQFF
-	-	TRBV28	TRBJ1-2	TGTGCCAGCAGCCGTCGTCTTGGCTACACCTTC	CASSRRLGYTF
TRBD1	-	TRBV28	TRBJ1-5	TGTGCCAGCAGTCCGGGACCGGGACAGGGGGTCTATCAGCCCCAGCATTTT	CASSPGPGQGVYQPQHF
TRBD1	-	TRBV6-6	TRBJ2-7	TGTGCCAGCAACCTCGGGACAGTATTAGTCTACGAGCAGTACTTC	CASNLGTVLVYEQYF
-	once	TRBV6-6	TRBJ2-3	TGTGCCAGCAGTTACACCCGACAGACAGATACGCAGTATTTT	CASSYTRQTDTQYF
TRBD1	-	TRBV27	TRBJ1-2	TGTGCCAGCAGTCCGGACAGGAACTATGGCTACACCTTC	CASSPDRNYGYTF
TRBD2	-	TRBV9	TRBJ2-7	TGTGCCAGCAGCGGTTGGGCTAGCGGGAGCCTAGCCTACGAGCAGTACTTC	CASSGWASGSLAYEQYF
-	-	TRBV6-5	TRBJ1-1	TGTGCCAGCATCCGGGAGGCCAGACCTAACACTGAAGCTTTCTTT	CASIREARPNTEAFF
TRBD1	-	TRBV5-4	TRBJ1-3	TGTGCCAGCAGCCCGGGACAGGACAGAAACACCATATATTTT	CASSPGQDRNTIYF
-	-	TRBV28	TRBJ2-7	TGTGCCAGCAGTTTAGCAGGGGGGTCCTACGAGCAGTACTTC	CASSLAGGSYEQYF
-	-	TRBV3-1/TRBV3-2	TRBJ2-7	TGTGCCAGCAGCCAAGTCTTAGACAGCTCCTACGAGCAGTACTTC	CASSQVLDSSYEQYF
TRBD1	-	TRBV7-3	TRBJ2-2	TGTGCCAGCAGCCTAGGGACAGGGGTTAACACCGGGGAGCTGTTTTTT	CASSLGTGVNTGELFF
TRBD1	few	TRBV4-3	TRBJ1-2	TGCGCCAGCAGCCAAGGAGGGGGCCGGGCCCGCAGGGATGGCTACACCTTC	CASSQGGGRARRDGYTF